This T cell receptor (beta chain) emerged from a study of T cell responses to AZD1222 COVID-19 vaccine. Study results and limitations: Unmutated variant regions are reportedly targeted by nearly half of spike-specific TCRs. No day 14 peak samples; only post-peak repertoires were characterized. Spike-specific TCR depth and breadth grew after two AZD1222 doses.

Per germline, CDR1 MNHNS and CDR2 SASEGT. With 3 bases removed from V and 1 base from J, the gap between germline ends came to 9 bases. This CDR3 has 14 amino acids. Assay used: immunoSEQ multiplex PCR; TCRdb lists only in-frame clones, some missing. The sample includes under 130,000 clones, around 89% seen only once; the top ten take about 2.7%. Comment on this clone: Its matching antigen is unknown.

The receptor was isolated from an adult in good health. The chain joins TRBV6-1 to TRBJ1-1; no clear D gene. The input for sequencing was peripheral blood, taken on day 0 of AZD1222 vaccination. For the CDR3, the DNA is TGTGCCAGCAGTGAGGGCATCGAGAACACTGAAGCTTTCTTT. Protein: CASSEGIENTEAFF.